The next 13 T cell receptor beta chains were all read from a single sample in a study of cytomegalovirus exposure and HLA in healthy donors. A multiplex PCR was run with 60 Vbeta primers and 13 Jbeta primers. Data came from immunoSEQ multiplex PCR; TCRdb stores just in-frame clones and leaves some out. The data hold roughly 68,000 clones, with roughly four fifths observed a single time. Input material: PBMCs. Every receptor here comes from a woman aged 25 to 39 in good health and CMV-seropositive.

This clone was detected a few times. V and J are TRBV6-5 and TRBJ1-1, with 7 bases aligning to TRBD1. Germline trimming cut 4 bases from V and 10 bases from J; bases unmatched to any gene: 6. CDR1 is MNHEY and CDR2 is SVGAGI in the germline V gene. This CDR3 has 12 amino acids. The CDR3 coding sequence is TGTGCCAGCAGTTCTGAGACAGGGCGAGCTTTCTTT. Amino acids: CASSSETGRAFF.

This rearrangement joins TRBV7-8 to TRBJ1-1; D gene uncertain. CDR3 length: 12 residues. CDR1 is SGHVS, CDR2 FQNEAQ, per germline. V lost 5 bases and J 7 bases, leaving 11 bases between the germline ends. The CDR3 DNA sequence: TGTGCCAGCAGCCCGGGGAGGAGTGAAGCTTTCTTT. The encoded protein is CASSPGRSEAFF.

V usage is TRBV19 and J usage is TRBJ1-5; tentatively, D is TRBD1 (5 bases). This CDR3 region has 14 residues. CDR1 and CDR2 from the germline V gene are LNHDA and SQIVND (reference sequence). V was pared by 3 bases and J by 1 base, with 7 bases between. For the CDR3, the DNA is TGTGCCAGTAGTATCCGGGGGAGCAATCAGCCCCAGCATTTT. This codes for CASSIRGSNQPQHF. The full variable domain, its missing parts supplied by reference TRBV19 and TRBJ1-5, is DGGITQSPKYLFRKEGQNVTLSCEQNLNHDAMYWYRQDPGQGLRLIYYSQIVNDFQKGDIAEGYSVSREKKESFPLTVTSAQKNPTAFYLCASSIRGSNQPQHFGDGTRLSIL.

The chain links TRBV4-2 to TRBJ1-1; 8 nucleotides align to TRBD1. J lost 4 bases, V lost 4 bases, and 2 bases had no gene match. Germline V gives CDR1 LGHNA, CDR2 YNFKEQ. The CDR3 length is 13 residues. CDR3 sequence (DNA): TGTGCCAGCAGCCTTGACAGGGGCACTGAAGCTTTCTTT. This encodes CASSLDRGTEAFF.

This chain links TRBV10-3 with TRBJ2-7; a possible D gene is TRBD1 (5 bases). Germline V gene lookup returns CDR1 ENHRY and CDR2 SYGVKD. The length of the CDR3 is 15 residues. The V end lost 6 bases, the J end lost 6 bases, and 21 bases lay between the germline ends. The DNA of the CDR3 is TGTGCCATCAGCTCTCCGAGGCAGGGTGCAGGCGAGCAGTACTTC. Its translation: CAISSPRQGAGEQYF.

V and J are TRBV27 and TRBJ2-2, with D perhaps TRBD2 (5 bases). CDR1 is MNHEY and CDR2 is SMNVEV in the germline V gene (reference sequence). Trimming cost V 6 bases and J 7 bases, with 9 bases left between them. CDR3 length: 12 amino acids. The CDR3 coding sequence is TGTGCCAGCAGGAGGGTAATCGGGGAGCTGTTTTTT. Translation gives CASRRVIGELFF.

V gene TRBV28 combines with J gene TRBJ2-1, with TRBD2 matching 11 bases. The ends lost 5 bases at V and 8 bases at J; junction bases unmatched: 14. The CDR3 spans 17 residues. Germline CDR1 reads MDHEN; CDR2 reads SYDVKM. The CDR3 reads CASSLPSGRPLRDEQFF. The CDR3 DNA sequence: TGTGCCAGCAGTCTACCTAGCGGGAGGCCCCTACGCGATGAGCAGTTCTTC.

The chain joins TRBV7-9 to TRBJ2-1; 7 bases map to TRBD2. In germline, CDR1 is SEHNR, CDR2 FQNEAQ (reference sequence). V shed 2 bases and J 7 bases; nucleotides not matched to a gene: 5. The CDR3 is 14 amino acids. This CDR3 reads CASSLTGLKNEQFF. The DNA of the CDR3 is TGTGCCAGCAGCTTAACGGGACTAAAGAATGAGCAGTTCTTC.

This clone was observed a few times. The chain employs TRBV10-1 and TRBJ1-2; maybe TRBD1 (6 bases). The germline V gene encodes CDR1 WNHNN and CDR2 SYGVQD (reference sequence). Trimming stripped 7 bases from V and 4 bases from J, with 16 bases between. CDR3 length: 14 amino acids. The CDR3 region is CASIGGANLYGYTF. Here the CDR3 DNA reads TGCGCCAGCATTGGGGGGGCAAACCTCTATGGCTACACCTTC.

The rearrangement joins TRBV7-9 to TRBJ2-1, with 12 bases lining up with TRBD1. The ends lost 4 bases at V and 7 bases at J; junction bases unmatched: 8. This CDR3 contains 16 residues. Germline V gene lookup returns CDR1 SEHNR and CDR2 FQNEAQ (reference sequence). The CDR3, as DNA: TGTGCCAGCAGCTGGGGGACAGGGGGCATTTTGAATGAGCAGTTCTTC. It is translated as CASSWGTGGILNEQFF.

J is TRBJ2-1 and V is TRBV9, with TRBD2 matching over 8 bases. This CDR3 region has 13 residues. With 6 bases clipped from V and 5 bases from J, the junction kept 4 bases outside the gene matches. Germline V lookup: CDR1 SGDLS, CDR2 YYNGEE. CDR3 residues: CASKGGRHNEQFF. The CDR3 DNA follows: TGTGCCAGCAAGGGCGGGAGGCACAATGAGCAGTTCTTC.

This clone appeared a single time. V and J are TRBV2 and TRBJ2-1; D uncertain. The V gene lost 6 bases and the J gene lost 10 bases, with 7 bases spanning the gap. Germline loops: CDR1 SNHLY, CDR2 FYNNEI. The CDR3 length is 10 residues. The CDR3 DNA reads TGTGCCAGCAGGGGCAGCGAGCAGTTCTTC. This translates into CASRGSEQFF. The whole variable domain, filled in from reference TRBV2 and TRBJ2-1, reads EPEVTQTPSHQVTQMGQEVILRCVPISNHLYFYWYRQILGQKVEFLVSFYNNEISEKSEIFDDQFSVERPDGSNFTLKIRSTKLEDSAMYFCASRGSEQFFGPGTRLTVL.

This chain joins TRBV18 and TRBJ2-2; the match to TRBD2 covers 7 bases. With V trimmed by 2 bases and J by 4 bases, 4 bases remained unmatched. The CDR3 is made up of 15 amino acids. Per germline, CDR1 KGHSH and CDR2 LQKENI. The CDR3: CASSPKTSPTGELFF. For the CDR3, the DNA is TGTGCCAGCTCACCAAAGACTAGCCCCACCGGGGAGCTGTTTTTT. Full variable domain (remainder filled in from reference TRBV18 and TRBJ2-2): NAGVMQNPRHLVRRRGQEARLRCSPMKGHSHVYWYRQLPEEGLKFMVYLQKENIIDESGMPKERFSAEFPKEGPSILRIQQVVRGDSAAYFCASSPKTSPTGELFFGEGSRLTVL.